This T cell receptor (beta chain) originates from a study of early T cells in non-severe SARS-CoV-2 infection. On the study more broadly: Whole-blood bulk RNA, unsorted, was sequenced, and chains were unpaired. Points from the study as a whole: Reliance on VDJdb matching favored anti-spike CD8 responses; private and CD4 specificities were missed.

Trimming took 3 bases from V and 1 from J, leaving 6 bases between them. Germline values: CDR1 SGHAT, CDR2 FQNNGV. This CDR3 is built from 13 residues. Individual cDNA molecules were tagged with unique molecular identifiers. TCRdb reprocessed the 5' RACE reads with MiXCR, giving one entry per CDR3 protein. This sample has some 77,000 distinct CDR3 sequences, with over 9% found just once. This clonotype was counted many times. Its antigen is unknown. This clonotype was obtained from an adult who was a healthcare worker with PCR-confirmed SARS-CoV-2 infection or an uninfected control (not recorded which). Sequenced: whole blood. The rearrangement joins TRBV11-2 to TRBJ1-2; D gene unclear. Here the CDR3 DNA reads TGTGCCAGCAGCTTTACACTTAACTATGGCTACACCTTC. It specifies CASSFTLNYGYTF.